Each of the 28 T cell receptor beta chains below was sequenced from the same sample in a study of OX40 agonist ivuxolimab in advanced cancers. The library was prepared using the immunoSEQ multiplex PCR assay. TCRdb holds this immuneACCESS table with in-frame rearrangements only. Some clones are missing; in checked studies, unresolved V genes explain under half, and the rest has no known cause. This sample lists approximately 3,000 clones; 80% to 95% were detected once. The ten biggest clones cover 1.5% to 2% of the sample. Specimen: CD4+ or CD8+ T cells sorted from blood, collected in a trial of the OX40 agonist ivuxolimab. The source is an adult with an advanced solid tumor such as melanoma, head and neck, liver or kidney cancer.

The chain carries TRBV28 and TRBJ1-5; no clear D. V lost 1 base, J lost 1 base, and 5 bases lay in between. Germline CDR1 is MDHEN and CDR2 is SYDVKM. This CDR3 spans 14 amino acids. CDR3 in amino acids: CASSLSQSNQPQHF. CDR3 coding DNA: TGTGCCAGCAGTTTATCGCAAAGCAATCAGCCCCAGCATTTT. The full variable domain, in which reference TRBV28 and TRBJ1-5 provide the parts outside the CDR3, is DVKVTQSSRYLVKRTGEKVFLECVQDMDHENMFWYRQDPGLGLRLIYFSYDVKMKEKGDIPEGYSVSREKKERFSLILESASTNQTSMYLCASSLSQSNQPQHFGDGTRLSIL.

The genes are TRBV7-9 and TRBJ2-1, with D perhaps TRBD1 or TRBD2 (6 bases each). CDR1 and CDR2 (germline): SEHNR, FQNEAQ (reference sequence). Trimming took 0 bases from V and 9 from J, leaving 12 bases between them. The CDR3 is 14 residues long. The chain's CDR3 is CASSLAIGGIEQFF. Here the CDR3 DNA reads TGTGCCAGCAGCTTAGCGATAGGGGGGATTGAGCAGTTCTTC.

The chain uses TRBV19 and TRBJ2-7; 16 bases match TRBD2. Trimming removed 6 bases from V and 2 bases from J; junction bases left unmatched: 13. CDR1 is LNHDA, CDR2 SQIVND, per germline (reference sequence). This CDR3 region has 19 residues. CDR3 coding DNA: TGTGCCAGTAGCAAGCGCGGGACTAGCGGGGGGGTAAGGACCTACGAGCAGTACTTC. Protein: CASSKRGTSGGVRTYEQYF.

This clone has just one count. The rearrangement links TRBV28 to TRBJ2-3, with 9 bases fitting TRBD2. This CDR3 has 15 residues. The trim removed 1 base at V and 3 bases at J, leaving 2 bases unmatched. The germline V gene has CDR1 MDHEN and CDR2 SYDVKM. CDR3 DNA: TGTGCCAGCAGTTTATTGGCGGGGGGGACAGATACGCAGTATTTT. It specifies CASSLLAGGTDTQYF.

The rearrangement uses TRBV4-2 and TRBJ1-5; no clear D. The CDR3 runs 16 residues. The V end lost 1 base, the J end lost 7 bases, and 17 bases lay between the germline ends. The germline CDR1 and CDR2 sequences are LGHNA and YNFKEQ. The CDR3 loop is CASSQVAGEVRQPQHF. In nucleotides, the CDR3 is TGTGCCAGCAGCCAAGTTGCGGGTGAGGTGAGGCAGCCCCAGCATTTT.

The V call is TRBV15, the J call TRBJ1-3, with unresolved D. The CDR3 runs 17 residues. The V gene's germline CDR1 is LNHNV and CDR2 YYDKDF (reference sequence). The V end was cut by 0 bases, the J end by 0 bases, with 12 bases between. The CDR3 here is CATSRDRVRISGNTIYF. The CDR3, as DNA: TGTGCCACCAGCAGAGACCGCGTCAGAATCTCTGGAAACACCATATATTTT.

The chain has TRBV27 and TRBJ1-2; 9 bases align to TRBD1. Losses at the gene ends were 4 bases for V and 5 bases for J; bases not matched to a gene: 2. The CDR3 is made up of 13 amino acids. CDR1 MNHEY and CDR2 SMNVEV come from the germline V gene (reference sequence). CDR3 amino acids: CASSWGQGYGYTF. CDR3 nucleotide sequence: TGTGCCAGCAGTTGGGGACAGGGTTATGGCTACACCTTC.

A note on this clone: At the DNA level, this CDR3 is encoded by other sequences in the same sample as well. The J gene is TRBJ1-2, the V gene TRBV4-2, with D tentatively TRBD1 (5 bases). The CDR3 extends over 15 amino acids. V was cut by 4 bases and J by 8 bases, with 20 bases left in between. Germline assignment: CDR1 LGHNA and CDR2 YNFKEQ. In DNA form, the CDR3 reads TGTGCCAGCAGCCCCCCAGGACAATCAGTAAGGGGCTACACCTTC. Amino acids: CASSPPGQSVRGYTF.

The chain uses TRBV10-2 and TRBJ1-2, with D possibly being TRBD1 (5 bases). The CDR3 totals 14 residues. Between the trimmed V and J ends, which lost 6 bases and 4 bases, there was a span of 15 bases. Germline V CDR1 and CDR2: WSHSY, SAAADI. The CDR3 here is CASSGVGRRYGYTF. The CDR3 nucleotides are TGCGCCAGCAGCGGGGTGGGACGGCGCTATGGCTACACCTTC.

This clone was seen more than once but under ten times. The chain couples TRBV6-1 to TRBJ1-1; a weak D match, TRBD1 (5 bases). Germline V gene sequence: CDR1 MNHNS, CDR2 SASEGT. Between the trimmed V and J ends, which lost 5 bases and 1 base, there was a span of 8 bases. The CDR3 length is 13 residues. In nucleotides, the CDR3 is TGTGCCAGCAGTACAGGCCCGAACACTGAAGCTTTCTTT. It yields the protein CASSTGPNTEAFF.

The V call is TRBV30, the J call TRBJ1-5; 10 bases are shared with TRBD1. V dropped 7 bases and J dropped 1; count of bases not matched to a gene: 4. Germline CDR1 reads GTSNPN; CDR2 reads SVGIG (reference sequence). The CDR3 spans 14 residues. The CDR3 protein is CASTGGWSNQPQHF. The CDR3 DNA is TGTGCCTCGACAGGGGGCTGGAGCAATCAGCCCCAGCATTTT.

The rearrangement uses TRBV4-2 and TRBJ1-2; D possibly corresponds to TRBD1 (5 bases). The germline gives CDR1 LGHNA, CDR2 YNFKEQ. The V and J ends lost 1 base and 4 bases respectively, with 22 bases between them. The CDR3 spans 18 residues. The DNA for the CDR3 is TGTGCCAGCAGCCAAGGTCTGGGGCAGGTCGTGGGTGGCTATGGCTACACCTTC. Its translation: CASSQGLGQVVGGYGYTF.

This sequence joins TRBV13 and TRBJ1-4; TRBD1 matches 7 bases. The germline V gene has CDR1 PRHDT and CDR2 FYEKMQ (reference sequence). This CDR3 comprises 18 residues. The V gene end was trimmed by 5 bases and the J gene end by 0 bases; junction bases not matched to a gene: 12. The CDR3 bases are TGTGCCAGCAGCCAGAGGACAGGAAGAATCGCAACTAATGAAAAACTGTTTTTT. Its protein product is CASSQRTGRIATNEKLFF.

In this sample, this clone turned up once. The chain recombines TRBV30 with TRBJ1-4; D remains ambiguous. Per germline, CDR1 GTSNPN and CDR2 SVGIG (reference sequence). Trimming pared 3 bases from V and 5 bases from J, leaving 13 bases between. The CDR3 loop spans 14 amino acids. In DNA form, the CDR3 reads TGTGCCTGGAGAGCCCGGGTGGGCAATGAAAAACTGTTTTTT. Translated: CAWRARVGNEKLFF.

The chain couples TRBV7-9 to TRBJ1-1; D is possibly TRBD1 (5 bases). In germline, CDR1 is SEHNR, CDR2 FQNEAQ (reference sequence). This CDR3 is built from 14 residues. V dropped 5 bases and J dropped 1 base, with 11 bases sitting between them. CDR3 region: CASSHEGRNTEAFF. CDR3 coding DNA: TGTGCCAGCAGCCACGAGGGGAGGAACACTGAAGCTTTCTTT.

The V gene is TRBV27, the J gene TRBJ2-6, with D possibly being TRBD1 or TRBD2 (5 bases each). From germline, CDR1 is MNHEY and CDR2 SMNVEV (reference sequence). Trimming removed 6 bases at V and 4 bases at J, with 16 bases between. This CDR3 is built from 16 residues. The CDR3 sequence is CASRLGPGSGANVLTF. The CDR3 DNA is TGTGCCAGCAGGTTGGGGCCGGGGAGCGGGGCCAACGTCCTGACTTTC.

The rearrangement uses TRBV6-5 and TRBJ1-2, with TRBD1 matching 8 bases. The CDR3 loop spans 12 amino acids. V lost 5 bases, J lost 7 bases, and 3 bases stayed unmatched. The germline V gene encodes CDR1 MNHEY and CDR2 SVGAGI. CDR3 protein: CASSRTGTGYTF. DNA for the CDR3: TGTGCCAGCAGTCGGACAGGGACTGGCTACACCTTC.

V and J are TRBV30 and TRBJ1-1, with D possibly matching TRBD1 (5 bases). V was trimmed by 3 bases and J by 1 base, leaving 9 bases between them. CDR3 length: 13 residues. Germline values: CDR1 GTSNPN, CDR2 SVGIG (reference sequence). This CDR3 reads CAWRGRRNTEAFF. CDR3 nucleotides: TGTGCCTGGAGGGGACGGAGGAACACTGAAGCTTTCTTT.

The chain joins TRBV5-6 to TRBJ1-2; D is unclear. Germline CDR1 SGHDT, CDR2 YYEEEE. This CDR3 has 14 amino acids. Trimming removed 6 bases at V and 3 bases at J, with 15 bases between. As DNA, the CDR3 is TGTGCCAGCACGCCCGGAACTGGCTACTATGGCTACACCTTC. Residues: CASTPGTGYYGYTF.

The chain carries TRBV10-1 and TRBJ1-1; possibly TRBD1 for D (5 bases). Germline CDR1 is WNHNN and CDR2 is SYGVQD (reference sequence). V dropped 4 bases and J dropped 1 base, with 10 bases sitting between them. The CDR3 is made up of 14 amino acids. This chain's CDR3 is CASSVGGQNTEAFF. For the CDR3, the DNA is TGCGCCAGCAGTGTTGGGGGTCAGAACACTGAAGCTTTCTTT.

The V gene is TRBV4-1, the J gene TRBJ2-1; 10 bases map to TRBD1. After removal of 4 bases from V and 5 bases from J, the junction contained 5 bases not matched to a gene. CDR3 length: 15 amino acids. Per germline, CDR1 MGHRA and CDR2 YSYEKL. For the CDR3, the DNA is TGCGCCAGCAGCCTCGGGACAGGGGCTAACAATGAGCAGTTCTTC. It codes for CASSLGTGANNEQFF.

The chain carries TRBV10-3 and TRBJ2-7, with D possibly TRBD1 on 6 matching bases. Germline-derived CDR1 and CDR2 are ENHRY and SYGVKD. The V end was cut by 6 bases, the J end by 3 bases, with 12 bases between. This CDR3 contains 13 residues. The CDR3 DNA reads as TGTGCCATCAGCCCGGGACAACTCTACGAGCAGTACTTC. Translated, it gives CAISPGQLYEQYF.

The chain combines TRBV30 with TRBJ2-5, with TRBD2 matching 7 bases. V was pared by 4 bases and J by 7 bases, with 15 bases of the junction left unmatched. Germline V gives CDR1 GTSNPN, CDR2 SVGIG (reference sequence). This CDR3 is built from 15 residues. CDR3 in amino acids: CAWTHTSAGWGTQYF. CDR3 in DNA: TGTGCCTGGACCCATACTAGCGCTGGATGGGGGACCCAGTACTTC.

The rearrangement uses TRBV19 and TRBJ1-2; 7 bases fit TRBD1. The germline V gene encodes CDR1 LNHDA and CDR2 SQIVND (reference sequence). The V and J ends lost 3 bases and 6 bases, in that order; junction bases with no gene match: 10. The CDR3 runs to 15 residues. The CDR3 DNA follows: TGTGCCAGTAGTATCGGGTATAATCAGGGGGATGGCTACACCTTC. It translates to CASSIGYNQGDGYTF.

The chain uses TRBV18 and TRBJ2-5; 9 bases are a match to TRBD2. The length of the CDR3 is 15 residues. After removal of 6 bases from V and 5 bases from J, the junction contained 10 bases not matched to a gene. CDR1 and CDR2 from the germline V gene are KGHSH and LQKENI. CDR3 residues: CASSPTSGGGETQYF. The CDR3 DNA is TGTGCCAGCTCTCCGACTAGCGGAGGCGGGGAGACCCAGTACTTC.

The chain has TRBV2 and TRBJ2-3, with D perhaps TRBD2 (5 bases). Germline assignment: CDR1 SNHLY and CDR2 FYNNEI. This CDR3 is built from 13 residues. Trimming cost V 7 bases and J 5 bases, with 13 bases left between them. CDR3 sequence: CASNGNPGDTQYF. CDR3 nucleotide sequence: TGTGCCAGCAACGGGAATCCGGGAGATACGCAGTATTTT. Full variable domain (missing parts from reference TRBV2 and TRBJ2-3): EPEVTQTPSHQVTQMGQEVILRCVPISNHLYFYWYRQILGQKVEFLVSFYNNEISEKSEIFDDQFSVERPDGSNFTLKIRSTKLEDSAMYFCASNGNPGDTQYFGPGTRLTVL.

CDR3 loop: CASSLEPANYGYTF. CDR3 bases: TGCGCCAGCAGCTTGGAACCAGCGAACTATGGCTACACCTTC. The chain joins TRBV5-1 to TRBJ1-2; D unresolved. Looked up from germline, CDR1 is SGHRS and CDR2 is YFSETQ. There are 14 residues in the CDR3. The V end lost 0 bases, the J end lost 2 bases, and 8 bases lay between the germline ends. Full variable domain (missing parts from reference TRBV5-1 and TRBJ1-2): KAGVTQTPRYLIKTRGQQVTLSCSPISGHRSVSWYQQTPGQGLQFLFEYFSETQRNKGNFPGRFSGRQFSNSRSEMNVSTLELGDSALYLCASSLEPANYGYTFGSGTRLTVV.

The gene calls are TRBV7-2 and TRBJ2-5; D tentatively reads TRBD1 or TRBD2 (7 bases each). Trimming removed 4 bases at V and 4 bases at J, with 16 bases between. This CDR3 has 15 amino acids. Germline CDR1 SGHTA, CDR2 FQGNSA. CDR3 sequence: CASSSSPGGGETQYF. DNA for the CDR3: TGTGCCAGCAGCTCCTCCCCAGGGGGGGGAGAGACCCAGTACTTC. The full variable domain, in which reference TRBV7-2 and TRBJ2-5 provide the parts outside the CDR3, is GAGVSQSPSNKVTEKGKDVELRCDPISGHTALYWYRQSLGQGLEFLIYFQGNSAPDKSGLPSDRFSAERTGGSVSTLTIQRTQQEDSAVYLCASSSSPGGGETQYFGPGTRLLVL.